One and the same sample provided the 13 T cell receptor beta chains below, sequenced in a study of human T cells and chemical hapten exposure. Time point in this sample: patch test 1, 2 weeks after DPC sensitization. Treatment indicated: therapeutic diphenylcyclopropenone sensitization with weekly scalp DPC. A single record per CDR3 protein comes from TCRdb applying MiXCR to the RACE reads. In the table there are about 120,000 distinct CDR3 sequences, around 15% of which are singletons. The sequenced sample was whole blood, obtained in connection with sensitization to the hapten diphenylcyclopropenone (DPC). These receptors originate from a young man with alopecia areata. Some clones in this sample may be carry-over from other donors' samples.

This clonotype was seen repeatedly, ten times or more. The V call is TRBV5-1, the J call TRBJ1-5, with TRBD1 identical over 8 bases. The CDR3 totals 15 residues. Trimming removed 1 base from V and 7 bases from J; junction bases left unmatched: 7. Germline V gene data show CDR1 as SGHRS and CDR2 as YFSETQ. DNA for the CDR3: TGCGCCAGCAGCTTGCAGGGGGCCGGATCACAGCCCCAGCATTTT. Translated: CASSLQGAGSQPQHF.

J is TRBJ2-4 and V is TRBV5-4; 7 bases map to TRBD2. The V gene end was trimmed by 3 bases and the J gene end by 4 bases; junction bases not matched to a gene: 4. Germline V lookup: CDR1 SGHNT, CDR2 YYREEE (reference sequence). The CDR3 covers 14 residues. CDR3 DNA: TGTGCCAGCAGCTCAGGGACTACAAAAAACATTCAGTACTTC. It is translated as CASSSGTTKNIQYF. The whole variable domain, remainder taken from reference TRBV5-4 and TRBJ2-4, is ETGVTQSPTHLIKTRGQQVTLRCSSQSGHNTVSWYQQALGQGPQFIFQYYREEENGRGNFPPRFSGLQFPNYSSELNVNALELDDSALYLCASSSGTTKNIQYFGAGTRLSVL.

V is TRBV4-2 and J is TRBJ2-3; 9 nucleotides line up with TRBD2. The V gene's germline CDR1 is LGHNA and CDR2 YNFKEQ. V shed 0 bases and J 0 bases; nucleotides not matched to a gene: 10. There are 19 residues in the CDR3. The chain's CDR3 is CASSQDALAGNPSTDTQYF. In DNA, the CDR3 is TGTGCCAGCAGCCAAGATGCGCTAGCGGGGAACCCTAGCACAGATACGCAGTATTTT.

In this sample, this clonotype turned up a few times. The rearrangement links TRBV18 to TRBJ1-1; TRBD1 matches 11 bases. CDR3 length equals 15 residues. Germline V lookup: CDR1 KGHSH, CDR2 LQKENI. J lost 1 base, V lost 6 bases, and 4 bases had no gene match. The CDR3 loop is CASSLGQGANTEAFF. CDR3 coding DNA: TGTGCCAGCTCTCTTGGACAGGGGGCGAACACTGAAGCTTTCTTT.

This clonotype was picked up a small number of times. The rearrangement uses TRBV6-6 and TRBJ1-1; maybe TRBD1 (6 bases). Looked up from germline, CDR1 is MNHNY and CDR2 is SVGAGI (reference sequence). This CDR3 has 16 residues. V was shortened by 4 bases and J by 1 base, with 16 bases between the two germline ends. The CDR3 DNA sequence: TGTGCCAGCAGTTCCCTTTTGGGCAGGGGGAACACTGAAGCTTTCTTT. Protein sequence: CASSSLLGRGNTEAFF.

V gene TRBV6-6 combines with J gene TRBJ1-5, with TRBD1 matching over 9 bases. Germline V CDR1 and CDR2: MNHNY, SVGAGI (reference sequence). V shed 4 bases, J shed 7 bases, and the junction held 8 bases outside the gene matches. The CDR3 has 15 residues. This CDR3 is CASSSPGQGKQPQHF. CDR3 nucleotide sequence: TGTGCCAGCAGTTCCCCGGGACAGGGTAAACAGCCCCAGCATTTT.

The chain uses TRBV20-1 and TRBJ1-1; D is unclear. V gave up 0 bases and J gave up 1 base, with 3 bases separating them. Looked up from germline, CDR1 is DFQATT and CDR2 is SNEGSKA (reference sequence). This CDR3 has 12 amino acids. The CDR3 region is CSARDQNTEAFF. In DNA form, the CDR3 reads TGCAGTGCTAGAGATCAGAACACTGAAGCTTTCTTT.

This clonotype was observed at least ten times. The chain has TRBV5-1 and TRBJ2-2, with D possibly matching TRBD1 (5 bases). This CDR3 region has 14 residues. Germline V lookup: CDR1 SGHRS, CDR2 YFSETQ. V lost 2 bases, J lost 6 bases, and 11 bases lay in between. CDR3 protein: CASSFRVVAGELFF. The DNA of the CDR3 is TGCGCCAGCAGCTTCAGGGTTGTTGCCGGGGAGCTGTTTTTT.

This chain joins TRBV20-1 and TRBJ1-5, with 9 bases lining up with TRBD1. CDR1 is DFQATT and CDR2 is SNEGSKA in the germline V gene (reference sequence). The trim removed 6 bases at V and 4 bases at J, leaving 7 bases unmatched. This CDR3 spans 14 amino acids. DNA for the CDR3: TGCAGTGCAAAAGGGACAGGGACAAATCAGCCCCAGCATTTT. Its translation is CSAKGTGTNQPQHF.

The sample holds a few counts of this clonotype. The chain is built from TRBV12-3 or TRBV12-4 and TRBJ2-7; 7 bases are shared with TRBD1. The V segment lost 1 base and the J segment 2 bases; nucleotides outside the gene matches: 5. This CDR3 contains 15 residues. The CDR3 DNA follows: TGTGCCAGCAGTTTAGACAGGGGTTCCCCCTACGAGCAGTACTTC. It specifies CASSLDRGSPYEQYF.

This clonotype was detected a few times. V usage is TRBV24-1 and J usage is TRBJ2-1, with D perhaps assigned TRBD1 or TRBD2 (5 bases each). With 1 base removed from V and 10 bases from J, the gap between germline ends came to 19 bases. Germline CDR1 reads KGHDR; CDR2 reads SFDVKD. The CDR3 totals 16 residues. CDR3 in DNA: TGTGCCACCAGTGATTTAGGGGACCCGAAGAGTGAAGAGCAGTTCTTC. Translating it yields CATSDLGDPKSEEQFF.

This clonotype has only a few counts. This sequence joins TRBV12-3 or TRBV12-4 and TRBJ1-6; no firm D call. The CDR3 spans 14 residues. V was cut by 5 bases and J by 10 bases, with 15 bases left in between. The CDR3 loop is CASSPGEAGSPLHF. The CDR3 nucleotides read TGTGCCAGCAGTCCAGGAGAGGCTGGGTCACCCCTCCACTTT.

This clonotype was seen a handful of times. This rearrangement joins TRBV7-8 to TRBJ1-2, with TRBD1 matching 7 bases. The V segment lost 5 bases and the J segment 7 bases; nucleotides outside the gene matches: 7. Per germline, CDR1 SGHVS and CDR2 FQNEAQ. There are 13 residues in the CDR3. CDR3 loop: CASSHDRDAGYTF. DNA for the CDR3: TGTGCCAGCAGCCACGACAGGGATGCTGGCTACACCTTC.